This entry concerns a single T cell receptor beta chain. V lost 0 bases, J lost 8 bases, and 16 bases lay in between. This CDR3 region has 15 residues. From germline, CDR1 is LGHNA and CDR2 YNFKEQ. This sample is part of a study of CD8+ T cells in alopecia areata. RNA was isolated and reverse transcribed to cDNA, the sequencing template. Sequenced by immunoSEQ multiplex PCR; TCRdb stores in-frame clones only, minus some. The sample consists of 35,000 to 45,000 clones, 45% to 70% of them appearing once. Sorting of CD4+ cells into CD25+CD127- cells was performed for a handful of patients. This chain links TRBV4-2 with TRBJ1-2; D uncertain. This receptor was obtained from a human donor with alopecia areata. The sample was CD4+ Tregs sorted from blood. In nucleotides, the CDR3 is TGTGCCAGCAGCCAAGATCATGGAGGATCCATGGGCTACACCTTC. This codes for CASSQDHGGSMGYTF.